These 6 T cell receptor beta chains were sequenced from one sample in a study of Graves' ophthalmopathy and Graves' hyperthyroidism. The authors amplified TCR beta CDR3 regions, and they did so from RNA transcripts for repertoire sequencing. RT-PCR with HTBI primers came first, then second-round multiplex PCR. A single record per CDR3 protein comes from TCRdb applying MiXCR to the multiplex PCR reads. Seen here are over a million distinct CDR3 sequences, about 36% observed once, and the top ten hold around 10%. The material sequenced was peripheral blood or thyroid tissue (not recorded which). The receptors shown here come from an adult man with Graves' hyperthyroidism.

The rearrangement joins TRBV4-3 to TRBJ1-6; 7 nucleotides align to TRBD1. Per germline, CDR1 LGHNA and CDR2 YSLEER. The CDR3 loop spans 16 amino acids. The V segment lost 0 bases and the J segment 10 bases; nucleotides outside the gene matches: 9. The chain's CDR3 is CASSQETGLLRSPLHF. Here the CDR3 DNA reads TGCGCCAGCAGCCAAGAGACAGGGCTTCTTCGATCACCCCTCCACTTT.

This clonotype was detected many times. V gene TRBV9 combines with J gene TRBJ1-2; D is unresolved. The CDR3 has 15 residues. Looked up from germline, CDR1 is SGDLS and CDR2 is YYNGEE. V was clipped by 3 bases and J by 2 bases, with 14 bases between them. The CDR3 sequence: CASSDGGRPNYGYTF. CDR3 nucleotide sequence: TGTGCCAGCAGCGATGGCGGACGACCGAACTATGGCTACACCTTC.

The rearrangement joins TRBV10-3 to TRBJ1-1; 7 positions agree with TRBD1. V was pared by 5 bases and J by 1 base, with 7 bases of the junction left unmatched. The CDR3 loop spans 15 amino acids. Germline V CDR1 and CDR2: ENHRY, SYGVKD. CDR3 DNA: TGTGCCATCAGTCCCCAACAGGGGAGGAACACTGAAGCTTTCTTT. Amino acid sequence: CAISPQQGRNTEAFF.

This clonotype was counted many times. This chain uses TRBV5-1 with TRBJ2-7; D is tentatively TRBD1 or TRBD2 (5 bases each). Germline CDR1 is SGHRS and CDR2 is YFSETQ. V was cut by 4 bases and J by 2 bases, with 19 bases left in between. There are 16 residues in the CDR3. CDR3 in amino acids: CASSLPSGTPTYEQYF. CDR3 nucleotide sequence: TGCGCCAGCAGCCTTCCTTCCGGGACGCCGACCTACGAGCAGTACTTC.

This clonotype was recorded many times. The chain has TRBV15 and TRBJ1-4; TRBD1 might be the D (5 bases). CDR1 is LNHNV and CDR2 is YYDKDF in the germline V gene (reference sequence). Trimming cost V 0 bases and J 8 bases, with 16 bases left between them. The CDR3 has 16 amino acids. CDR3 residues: CATSRDRGGNAEKLFF. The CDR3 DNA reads TGTGCCACCAGCAGAGATCGGGGGGGGAATGCAGAAAAACTGTTTTTT.

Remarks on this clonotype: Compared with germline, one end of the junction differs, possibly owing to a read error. The CDR3 protein is CSARDLLQGEGEQHF. CDR3 in DNA: TGCAGTGCTAGAGATCTACTTCAGGGGGAGGGCGAGCAGCACTTC. The chain employs TRBV20-1 and TRBJ2-7; D is possibly TRBD1 or TRBD2 (7 bases each). CDR1 DFQATT and CDR2 SNEGSKA come from the germline V gene (reference sequence). The CDR3 spans 15 residues.